The T cell receptor beta chain under discussion was sequenced for a study of cytomegalovirus exposure and HLA in healthy donors. Use of 60 Vbeta and 13 Jbeta primers characterized the PCR. The repertoire was sequenced with immunoSEQ multiplex PCR; TCRdb's copy has only in-frame clones and lacks some. This sample has about 140,000 clones, with roughly 9.6% found just once. There are 16 residues in the CDR3. The germline V gene has CDR1 SGHRS and CDR2 YFSETQ. With 0 bases removed from V and 5 bases from J, the gap between germline ends came to 17 bases. The rearrangement uses TRBV5-1 and TRBJ2-5, with a weak D call TRBD2 (5 bases). Source material: PBMCs. The TCR was taken from a woman in her thirties or forties in good health and CMV-seropositive. The CDR3 DNA follows: TGCGCCAGCAGCTTGGTAACTGTAATAAGGAGGGAGACCCAGTACTTC. Its translation is CASSLVTVIRRETQYF.